Following are 12 T cell receptor beta chains from one sample sequenced in a study of OX40 agonist ivuxolimab in advanced cancers. The table came from immunoSEQ multiplex PCR; TCRdb's copy has only in-frame clones and leaves some out. The data hold about 73,000 clones, with over 80% observed a single time. The input for sequencing was CD4+ or CD8+ T cells sorted from blood, taken in a trial of the OX40 agonist ivuxolimab. These receptors were collected from an adult with an advanced solid tumor such as melanoma, head and neck, liver or kidney cancer.

CDR3: CASSADQETQYF. The CDR3 region has the DNA TGTGCCAGCAGTGCGGATCAGGAGACCCAGTACTTC. The chain combines TRBV2 with TRBJ2-5; D ambiguous. The CDR3 is made up of 12 amino acids. Germline CDR1 is SNHLY and CDR2 is FYNNEI. Trimming removed 4 bases at V and 5 bases at J, with 8 bases between.

The CDR3 nucleotides are TGTGCCAGCAGCTTACAGGGAAGCGAGCAGTACTTC. Its protein product is CASSLQGSEQYF. The chain uses TRBV7-9 and TRBJ2-7; D is perhaps TRBD1 (5 bases). The CDR3 loop spans 12 amino acids. The germline gives CDR1 SEHNR, CDR2 FQNEAQ (reference sequence). V lost 2 bases and J lost 6, with 8 bases in between.

There are many counts of this clone. The chain uses TRBV19 and TRBJ1-2; 10 bases are a match to TRBD1. The germline V gene encodes CDR1 LNHDA and CDR2 SQIVND (reference sequence). The CDR3 is 13 amino acids. V lost 3 bases to trimming and J lost 6 bases; unmatched junction nucleotides: 1. The CDR3 reads CASSIGTGDGYTF. CDR3 bases: TGTGCCAGTAGTATCGGGACAGGGGATGGCTACACCTTC.

The gene calls are TRBV19 and TRBJ1-1; D not certain. Germline CDR1 LNHDA, CDR2 SQIVND (reference sequence). The CDR3 is 16 residues long. V gave up 7 bases and J gave up 0 bases, with 18 bases separating them. CDR3 in DNA: TGTGCCAGTAAACGACCCGGGGAATACTTGAACACTGAAGCTTTCTTT. Translating it yields CASKRPGEYLNTEAFF.

On this clone: The same CDR3 is also encoded by other DNA sequences in this sample. In nucleotides, the CDR3 is TGTGCCAGCAGTATCGGGGGGGGGCTCGGCGAGCAGTACTTC. The encoded protein is CASSIGGGLGEQYF. The J gene is TRBJ2-7, the V gene TRBV11-1; TRBD2 matches at 8 bases. The J segment lost 6 bases and the V segment lost 6 bases, leaving 10 bases of the junction unmatched. The CDR3 spans 14 residues. The germline V gene has CDR1 SGHAT and CDR2 FQDESV (reference sequence).

Notes on this clone: Other nucleotide sequences in the sample specify the same CDR3. The chain links TRBV28 to TRBJ2-1, with 12 positions matching TRBD2. V trimming: 5 bases; J trimming: 9 bases; junction bases outside the gene matches: 11. The CDR3 runs 16 residues. Germline V gene sequence: CDR1 MDHEN, CDR2 SYDVKM. CDR3 sequence: CASSQPSGRAFSEQFF. The CDR3 bases are TGTGCCAGCAGTCAACCTAGCGGGAGGGCTTTCAGTGAGCAGTTCTTC.

This chain joins TRBV13 and TRBJ2-3, with TRBD2 matching over 9 bases. Trimming at V came to 5 bases and at J to 0 bases, leaving 9 bases not matched to a gene. The V gene's germline CDR1 is PRHDT and CDR2 FYEKMQ (reference sequence). The CDR3 is 17 amino acids. Here the CDR3 reads CASSPQGAGGSTDTQYF. CDR3 nucleotide sequence: TGTGCCAGCAGCCCCCAAGGAGCGGGAGGAAGCACAGATACGCAGTATTTT. Full variable domain (missing parts from reference TRBV13 and TRBJ2-3): AAGVIQSPRHLIKEKRETATLKCYPIPRHDTVYWYQQGPGQDPQFLISFYEKMQSDKGSIPDRFSAQQFSDYHSELNMSSLELGDSALYFCASSPQGAGGSTDTQYFGPGTRLTVL.

The V gene is TRBV30, the J gene TRBJ2-7, with a possible D match to TRBD2 (5 bases). CDR3 length equals 11 residues. CDR1 is GTSNPN, CDR2 SVGIG, per germline (reference sequence). V shed 6 bases and J shed 4 bases, with 10 bases lying between them. In nucleotides, the CDR3 is TGTGCCTGCTACCGGAGGTACGAGCAGTACTTC. As protein: CACYRRYEQYF.

This rearrangement joins TRBV2 to TRBJ1-2; perhaps TRBD1 as D (6 bases). V was trimmed by 5 bases and J by 13 bases, leaving 23 bases between them. Germline V gene lookup returns CDR1 SNHLY and CDR2 FYNNEI. This CDR3 spans 14 amino acids. CDR3 in DNA: TGTGCCAGCAGTCGAGACGCCGGACAGACGGCGTGCACCTTC. It specifies CASSRDAGQTACTF.

The V call is TRBV15, the J call TRBJ1-1, with TRBD1 as a possible D gene (5 bases). The V end lost 1 base, the J end lost 0 bases, and 15 bases lay between the germline ends. Looked up from germline, CDR1 is LNHNV and CDR2 is YYDKDF (reference sequence). There are 17 residues in the CDR3. The CDR3 DNA is TGTGCCACCAGCAGAGCCCCACCAGGGAGGTTGAACACTGAAGCTTTCTTT. Its protein product is CATSRAPPGRLNTEAFF.

The V gene is TRBV7-9, the J gene TRBJ2-7, with TRBD2 matching 10 bases. There are 14 residues in the CDR3. The V gene end was trimmed by 6 bases and the J gene end by 4 bases; junction bases not matched to a gene: 6. Germline V gene lookup returns CDR1 SEHNR and CDR2 FQNEAQ (reference sequence). The CDR3 DNA follows: TGTGCCAGCAGTACACCGGGACTAGCGTACGAGCAGTACTTC. Residues: CASSTPGLAYEQYF.

The chain combines TRBV19 with TRBJ2-7, with D perhaps assigned TRBD1 or TRBD2 (5 bases each). Trimming took off 3 bases at V and 1 base at J, with 13 bases between the two ends. This CDR3 has 15 residues. CDR1 is LNHDA, CDR2 SQIVND, per germline (reference sequence). The CDR3 DNA sequence: TGTGCCAGTAGTATTCTGGGGGACCTTTCCTACGAGCAGTACTTC. The encoded protein is CASSILGDLSYEQYF.